This is a list of T cell receptor beta chains from one sample in a study of T cell repertoires and HLA-DP antigens. Method: immunoSEQ multiplex PCR; TCRdb's copy keeps in-frame clones and lacks some. Among over 100,000 clones listed, approximately 92% were seen once. The antigens of these receptors remain unknown. Material for sequencing was CD4+ T cells from PBMCs. The receptors were gathered from a woman between 18 and 29 years old in good health and CMV-seronegative. The CDR3 runs from the conserved cysteine through the conserved F or W. The D gene is left open where the match is weak. Only some rows state a clone size, as once, few, many or a class for expanded clones.

v_call	d_call	clone_size	j_call	cdr3_nt	cdr3_aa
TRBV9	TRBD1	-	TRBJ2-6	TGTGCCAGCAGCGCACAGGGGGCCCGGCCTGGGGCCAACGTCCTGACTTTC	CASSAQGARPGANVLTF
TRBV5-1	-	-	TRBJ2-1	TGCGCCAGCAGCTCCCGGGGGCAGGACTACAATGAGCAGTTCTTC	CASSSRGQDYNEQFF
TRBV30	-	-	TRBJ1-3	TGTGCCTGGGTGGACAGCCGCTCTGGAAACACCATATATTTT	CAWVDSRSGNTIYF
TRBV9	-	-	TRBJ2-7	TGTGCCAGCAGCCCCACCGGGACACCCAACGACGAGCAGTACTTC	CASSPTGTPNDEQYF
TRBV5-1	TRBD1	-	TRBJ1-2	TGCGCCAGCAGCGCCCGGGACAGGCGGTACTATGGCTACACCTTC	CASSARDRRYYGYTF
TRBV28	-	once	TRBJ2-1	TGTGCCAGCAGTCCACCGTCGAGCAATGAGCAGTTCTTC	CASSPPSSNEQFF
TRBV5-1	TRBD2	-	TRBJ2-5	TGCGCCAGCAGCTTAAACGGACTAGCGGGAGCTAGTGAGACCCAGTACTTC	CASSLNGLAGASETQYF
TRBV7-2	TRBD2	-	TRBJ2-4	TGTGCCAGCAGCCCCCGACTAGCAGGGGCCAAAAACATTCAGTACTTC	CASSPRLAGAKNIQYF
TRBV5-1	-	-	TRBJ2-7	TGCGCCAGCAGCTTGATACCCGGGAATTCCTACGAGCAGTACTTC	CASSLIPGNSYEQYF
TRBV10-3	-	-	TRBJ2-5	TGTGCCATCAGTGGGAACGGGCCAGAGACCCAGTACTTC	CAISGNGPETQYF
TRBV7-3	-	-	TRBJ2-2	TGTGCCAGCAGCGCGAGGGTGGTCGGGGAGCTGTTTTTT	CASSARVVGELFF
TRBV12-5	-	-	TRBJ1-4	TGTGCTAGTGGTTTCGGGGACCAAAGGAACGAAAAACTGTTTTTT	CASGFGDQRNEKLFF
TRBV28	-	-	TRBJ1-1	TGTGCCAGCAGTTTCAACAGGAACACTGAAGCTTTCTTT	CASSFNRNTEAFF
TRBV7-8	TRBD1	-	TRBJ1-1	TGTGCCAGCAGCTCCCAGACAGGGAAGAACACTGAAGCTTTCTTT	CASSSQTGKNTEAFF
TRBV2	TRBD2	-	TRBJ2-3	TGTGCCAGCAGTCTAGCGGGCCTAGGGACATTAGCGCAGTATTTT	CASSLAGLGTLAQYF
TRBV11-2	-	few	TRBJ2-1	TGTGCCAGCAGTCATCCAGGGTCCTACAATGAGCAGTTCTTC	CASSHPGSYNEQFF
TRBV28	-	-	TRBJ1-1	TGTGCCAGCCGATCGGATGTGAACACTGAAGCTTTCTTT	CASRSDVNTEAFF
TRBV19	-	-	TRBJ1-5	TGTGCCAGTAGTTGGATTAGCAATCAGCCCCAGCATTTT	CASSWISNQPQHF
TRBV27	-	-	TRBJ1-5	TGTGCCAGCAGAAAGGGGTTAGGGAGCAATCAGCCCCAGCATTTT	CASRKGLGSNQPQHF
TRBV29-1	-	-	TRBJ1-1	TGCAGCGTTGAGCCTACAGGGTCGAACACTGAAGCTTTCTTT	CSVEPTGSNTEAFF
TRBV28	-	-	TRBJ1-1	TGTGCCAGCAGTCTCCTGCGGGGTGACTTTCCTGAAGCTTTCTTT	CASSLLRGDFPEAFF
TRBV9	TRBD1	-	TRBJ2-7	TGTGCCAGCAGCCCGGGACAGAATTTCAACGAGCAGTACTTC	CASSPGQNFNEQYF
TRBV6-6	TRBD2	-	TRBJ2-5	TGTGCCAGCTGGGGAGGGTCGGGAGAGACCCAGTACTTC	CASWGGSGETQYF
TRBV5-6	-	-	TRBJ1-6	TGTGCCAGCAGCTTGTGGCAGGGAGTTTCACCCCTCCACTTT	CASSLWQGVSPLHF
TRBV6-4	-	-	TRBJ2-5	TGTGCCAGCAGGGCAACAGGGTCAGGGCGAGAGACCCAGTACTTC	CASRATGSGRETQYF
TRBV18	-	-	TRBJ1-2	TGTGCCAGCTCACCGGGGACGGGTCTCGGCTATGGCTACACCTTC	CASSPGTGLGYGYTF
TRBV5-1	-	-	TRBJ1-2	TGCGCCAGCAGCCTAGGCCCGGCGGTAGACTATGGCTACACCTTC	CASSLGPAVDYGYTF
TRBV9	-	once	TRBJ2-3	TGTGCCAGCAGCGTAGGAGGCGGGACCACAGATACGCAGTATTTT	CASSVGGGTTDTQYF
TRBV7-2	TRBD2	-	TRBJ2-5	TGTGCCAGCAGTACTAGCGGGGGGGCCACAGAGACCCAGTACTTC	CASSTSGGATETQYF
TRBV28	TRBD2	-	TRBJ2-1	TGTGCCAGCAGTACTATACATTTGGGACTAGCAGCGTTCTTC	CASSTIHLGLAAFF
TRBV7-9	-	-	TRBJ1-2	TGTGCCAGCAGCCTGGGGAGGGGAACAGCGTTTAACTATGGCTACACCTTC	CASSLGRGTAFNYGYTF
TRBV7-9	TRBD1	-	TRBJ2-6	TGTGCCAGCAGCTTACGGACAGGGGGGAATGGGGCCAACGTCCTGACTTTC	CASSLRTGGNGANVLTF
TRBV5-1	TRBD2	-	TRBJ2-1	TGCGCCAGCAGCCCCGGGACTAGCCTCTACAATGAGCAGTTCTTC	CASSPGTSLYNEQFF
TRBV27	TRBD1	-	TRBJ1-3	TGTGCCAGCAGAGAGCAGGGGGCCTACTCTGGAAACACCATATATTTT	CASREQGAYSGNTIYF
TRBV19	-	-	TRBJ2-2	TGTGCCAGTAGTCCAAGGGGGGCCCAGGGGGCCGGGGAGCTGTTTTTT	CASSPRGAQGAGELFF
TRBV28	-	-	TRBJ2-1	TGTGCCAGCAGCCCAACGACCAGGAATGAGCAGTTCTTC	CASSPTTRNEQFF
TRBV27	TRBD1	-	TRBJ1-2	TGTGCCAGCAGTTTCTGGACAGGGGGCAATGGCTACACCTTC	CASSFWTGGNGYTF
TRBV14	-	-	TRBJ2-6	TGTGCCAGCAGCCCGCTCTCAGCGGTCCTAGGTGGGGCCAACGTCCTGACTTTC	CASSPLSAVLGGANVLTF
TRBV5-4	-	once	TRBJ2-1	TGTGCCAGCAGCTGGGGGGGCGGGGGAAGCTCCTACAATGAGCAGTTCTTC	CASSWGGGGSSYNEQFF
TRBV28	-	-	TRBJ1-4	TGTGCCAGCACCGCTCCCCTGGGAGGGATTGGGAAACTGTTTTTT	CASTAPLGGIGKLFF
TRBV6-5	TRBD1	-	TRBJ1-1	TGTGCCAGCAGTTACTTCCGGCCAGGGGGTTTTACTGAAGCTTTCTTT	CASSYFRPGGFTEAFF
TRBV6-5	-	-	TRBJ1-2	TGTGCCAGCAGTTACTCGGTCGGGGGGGGCTACACCTTC	CASSYSVGGGYTF
TRBV4-2	-	-	TRBJ1-4	TGTGCCAGCAGCCAATTAGGGGCTGAGGAAAAACTGTTTTTT	CASSQLGAEEKLFF
TRBV5-5	-	-	TRBJ1-2	TGTGCCAGCAGCTTGGCTTTCTCAGGATCCAACTATGGCTACACCTTC	CASSLAFSGSNYGYTF
TRBV27	-	-	TRBJ2-1	TGTGCCAGCAGTCCTTCACGGACGTTGTACAATGAGCAGTTCTTC	CASSPSRTLYNEQFF
TRBV21-1	-	-	TRBJ1-3	TGTGCCAGCAGCAAACCCACCTACTCTGGAAACACCATATATTTT	CASSKPTYSGNTIYF
TRBV28	TRBD1	-	TRBJ1-2	TGTGCCAGCAGCGGCGGCTCGACAGGGGCCTATGGCTACACCTTC	CASSGGSTGAYGYTF
TRBV2	-	-	TRBJ2-6	TGTGCCAGCGACAGCTCTGGGGCCAACGTCCTGACTTTC	CASDSSGANVLTF
TRBV7-9	-	-	TRBJ1-2	TGTGCCAGCAGCTTTCAAGAAGGGGCCGTTAAGAGCTACACCTTC	CASSFQEGAVKSYTF
TRBV18	TRBD1	-	TRBJ2-1	TGTGCCAGCTACGACAGGGGATCCTACAATGAGCAGTTCTTC	CASYDRGSYNEQFF
TRBV7-2	-	-	TRBJ1-3	TGTGCCAGCAGCTTAGGAGTCTCCCGAATCGACACCATATATTTT	CASSLGVSRIDTIYF
TRBV7-2	TRBD2	-	TRBJ2-7	TGTGCCAGCAGCCCTCAAATAGCGGGAGGTGCCTACGAGCAGTACTTC	CASSPQIAGGAYEQYF
TRBV5-1	TRBD1	-	TRBJ2-2	TGCGCCAGCACCCGCGAGGGGGCCCTGAACACCGGGGAGCTGTTTTTT	CASTREGALNTGELFF
TRBV19	TRBD1	-	TRBJ1-1	TGTGCCAGTAGTCTGTTAACGGGACAGGGAGGCACTGAAGCTTTCTTT	CASSLLTGQGGTEAFF
TRBV6-5	TRBD1	-	TRBJ1-2	TGTGCCAGCAGGGGACAGTCGAAGCGCGGCTACACCTTC	CASRGQSKRGYTF
TRBV9	-	-	TRBJ1-2	TGTGCCAGCAGCCTTCATGGGGCGGCGAACTATGGCTACACCTTC	CASSLHGAANYGYTF
TRBV28	-	-	TRBJ1-2	TGTGCCAGCAGCCCGCCCGCCCTAGGAGGTGGCTACACCTTC	CASSPPALGGGYTF